Each of the 26 T cell receptor beta chains below was sequenced from the same sample in a study of beta chain features in type 1 diabetes. Study observations and caveats: People with Type 1 diabetes carried modestly yet significantly shorter TCRB CDR3s in all four CD4+ subsets.

What these receptors recognize is not known. The study reverse transcribed the entire isolated RNA, so it sequenced expressed TCRB transcripts. The protocol was immunoSEQ multiplex PCR, while the TCRdb copy is restricted to in-frame clones and leaves out a portion. The table has roughly 230,000 clones, roughly a tenth seen once; the top ten hold around 0.017%. The sample was naive CD4+ T cells from blood. These receptors all stem from a man aged 30 to 45 with type 1 diabetes.

V is TRBV18 and J is TRBJ1-5; 8 bases map to TRBD1. The V and J ends lost 3 bases and 3 bases, in that order; junction bases with no gene match: 7. This CDR3 is built from 16 residues. CDR1 and CDR2 (germline): KGHSH, LQKENI. As DNA, the CDR3 is TGTGCCAGCTCACCCCAGGGGGCAGGCGACAATCAGCCCCAGCATTTT. This gives the protein CASSPQGAGDNQPQHF.

This clone was counted between two and nine times. This sequence joins TRBV6-5 and TRBJ2-1, with D perhaps matching TRBD1 (6 bases). Germline loops: CDR1 MNHEY, CDR2 SVGAGI. There are 13 residues in the CDR3. Trimming took 7 bases from V and 5 from J, leaving 12 bases between them. The CDR3 is CASTRGKDNEQFF. In DNA, the CDR3 is TGTGCCAGCACAAGGGGGAAGGACAATGAGCAGTTCTTC.

The table lists this clone with a count of one. The gene calls are TRBV7-2 and TRBJ2-7; D gene unclear. The CDR3 loop spans 14 amino acids. V lost 1 base and J 2 bases, leaving 9 bases between the germline ends. Germline V lookup: CDR1 SGHTA, CDR2 FQGNSA. CDR3 protein: CASSLVPGTYEQYF. The CDR3 DNA reads as TGTGCCAGCAGCTTAGTCCCGGGTACCTACGAGCAGTACTTC.

The chain uses TRBV6-5 and TRBJ2-7, with a possible D match to TRBD1 (5 bases). The ends were cut back, 5 bases at V and 2 bases at J, with 10 bases in the middle. In germline, CDR1 is MNHEY, CDR2 SVGAGI. The CDR3 totals 13 residues. The CDR3 region has the DNA TGTGCCAGCAGTACCAGGGTGGCCTACGAGCAGTACTTC. Translating it yields CASSTRVAYEQYF.

The V call is TRBV5-4, the J call TRBJ1-4; possible D gene TRBD1, 6 bases. V lost 4 bases, J lost 2 bases, and 12 bases lay in between. This CDR3 is 15 amino acids long. The germline V gene encodes CDR1 SGHNT and CDR2 YYREEE (reference sequence). In DNA, the CDR3 is TGTGCCAGCAGCGGACCGGACAGCACTAATGAAAAACTGTTTTTT. Its protein is CASSGPDSTNEKLFF.

The CDR3 protein is CASSPRLSSTDTQYF. As DNA, the CDR3 is TGTGCCAGCAGTCCGCGACTATCTAGCACAGATACGCAGTATTTT. The V and J genes are TRBV28 and TRBJ2-3, with D possibly matching TRBD2 (5 bases). Per the germline V gene, CDR1 is MDHEN and CDR2 is SYDVKM. The CDR3 sequence is 15 residues long. The V end lost 5 bases, the J end lost 0 bases, and 12 bases lay between the germline ends.

CDR3 nucleotide sequence: TGTGCCTGGAGACGGACTAGCCGGGGCACAGATACGCAGTATTTT. Protein product: CAWRRTSRGTDTQYF. The V call is TRBV30, the J call TRBJ2-3, with TRBD2 matching 8 bases. Germline CDR1 reads GTSNPN; CDR2 reads SVGIG (reference sequence). V trimming: 3 bases; J trimming: 1 base; junction bases outside the gene matches: 6. The CDR3 totals 15 residues.

This clone occurred a few times. The gene calls are TRBV6-6 and TRBJ1-6, with 7 positions matching TRBD1. CDR3 length: 15 amino acids. Per the germline V gene, CDR1 is MNHNY and CDR2 is SVGAGI (reference sequence). The V segment lost 4 bases and the J segment 8 bases; nucleotides outside the gene matches: 8. The CDR3 reads CASSSWTGGDSPLHF. In DNA form, the CDR3 reads TGTGCCAGCAGTTCCTGGACAGGAGGAGATTCACCCCTCCACTTT.

In regard to this clone: One end of the junction fails to match germline, which may point to a read error. The chain carries TRBV7-7 and TRBJ2-5; TRBD2 aligns across 8 bases. The CDR3 totals 16 residues. In germline, CDR1 is SSHAT, CDR2 FNYEAQ (reference sequence). CDR3 sequence: CASSLGGLDIQETQYF. The CDR3 coding sequence is TGTGCTAGCAGCTTAGGGGGACTAGATATACAAGAGACCCAGTACTTC.

The chain is built from TRBV6-1 and TRBJ2-3; a possible D gene is TRBD1 (6 bases). Trimming pared 3 bases from V and 4 bases from J, leaving 11 bases between. Germline lookup yields CDR1 MNHNS and CDR2 SASEGT. This CDR3 region has 14 residues. CDR3 region: CASSESTGADTQYF. The CDR3 DNA is TGTGCCAGCAGTGAGTCGACAGGCGCAGATACGCAGTATTTT.

Comments on this clone: Other nucleotide sequences in the sample specify the same CDR3. The V gene is TRBV18, the J gene TRBJ1-4; the D gene is possibly TRBD1 (5 bases). Germline lookup yields CDR1 KGHSH and CDR2 LQKENI. CDR3 size: 13 residues. V gave up 6 bases and J gave up 5 bases, with 10 bases separating them. The CDR3 loop reads CASSAGRNEKLFF. The CDR3 bases are TGTGCCAGCTCGGCAGGGAGGAATGAAAAACTGTTTTTT.

This clone was detected only a few times. The chain links TRBV4-1 to TRBJ1-6; 7 bases are a match to TRBD1. The CDR3 spans 17 residues. The germline V gene encodes CDR1 MGHRA and CDR2 YSYEKL. The ends lost 4 bases at V and 7 bases at J; junction bases unmatched: 13. In DNA, the CDR3 is TGCGCCAGCAGCCCTATAGGGACAGAAGGTTTAAATTCACCCCTCCACTTT. Its translation is CASSPIGTEGLNSPLHF.

The chain employs TRBV18 and TRBJ2-1; 10 bases are shared with TRBD2. This CDR3 spans 15 amino acids. From germline, CDR1 is KGHSH and CDR2 LQKENI. Trimming removed 3 bases from V and 6 bases from J; junction bases left unmatched: 5. Here the CDR3 reads CASSPGLARRNEQFF. CDR3 sequence (DNA): TGTGCCAGCTCACCGGGACTAGCGCGTCGCAATGAGCAGTTCTTC.

This clone has a handful of counts. This chain joins TRBV7-9 and TRBJ2-7; the match to TRBD2 covers 7 bases. Trimming took 4 bases from V and 6 from J; bases not matched to a gene: 6. There are 13 residues in the CDR3. Germline loops: CDR1 SEHNR, CDR2 FQNEAQ (reference sequence). The CDR3 region has the DNA TGTGCCAGCAGCTCCGGGGGGTCCCTCGAGCAGTACTTC. Its translation is CASSSGGSLEQYF.

The chain combines TRBV5-1 with TRBJ1-6; 10 bases match TRBD1. The V gene end was trimmed by 4 bases and the J gene end by 7 bases; junction bases not matched to a gene: 5. CDR3 length: 15 amino acids. Per the germline V gene, CDR1 is SGHRS and CDR2 is YFSETQ. CDR3 region: CASSRSGQGNSPLHF. CDR3 nucleotide sequence: TGCGCCAGCAGCCGGTCGGGACAGGGGAATTCACCCCTCCACTTT.

The V gene is TRBV11-1, the J gene TRBJ2-1; D may be TRBD1 (6 bases). In germline, CDR1 is SGHAT, CDR2 FQDESV (reference sequence). The CDR3 covers 12 residues. The V and J ends lost 3 bases and 9 bases respectively, with 9 bases between them. The CDR3 reads CASSFQGREQFF. The DNA of the CDR3 is TGTGCCAGCAGCTTTCAGGGGCGTGAGCAGTTCTTC.

The V and J genes are TRBV19 and TRBJ1-1; no clear D. The CDR3 totals 13 residues. The V end was cut by 7 bases, the J end by 1 base, with 10 bases between. Germline loops: CDR1 LNHDA, CDR2 SQIVND (reference sequence). Written as DNA, the CDR3 is TGTGCCAGTACCCGTGAGGGGAACACTGAAGCTTTCTTT. Translating it yields CASTREGNTEAFF.

The chain joins TRBV9 to TRBJ2-1; a weak D match, TRBD2 (7 bases). The germline gives CDR1 SGDLS, CDR2 YYNGEE. V was trimmed by 4 bases and J by 7 bases, leaving 15 bases between them. The CDR3 covers 14 residues. The chain's CDR3 is CASSWGGLGNEQFF. DNA for the CDR3: TGTGCCAGCAGCTGGGGGGGGCTAGGGAATGAGCAGTTCTTC. Filled out from reference TRBV9 and TRBJ2-1, the complete variable domain reads DSGVTQTPKHLITATGQRVTLRCSPRSGDLSVYWYQQSLDQGLQFLIQYYNGEERAKGNILERFSAQQFPDLHSELNLSSLELGDSALYFCASSWGGLGNEQFFGPGTRLTVL.

This clone was seen a few times. This rearrangement joins TRBV6-5 to TRBJ1-3; a weak D match, TRBD1 (5 bases). Looked up from germline, CDR1 is MNHEY and CDR2 is SVGAGI. Trimming took off 2 bases at V and 0 bases at J, with 11 bases between the two ends. The CDR3 runs to 16 residues. The CDR3 nucleotides read TGTGCCAGCAGTTACACTGACAGTAGCTCTGGAAACACCATATATTTT. Its translation: CASSYTDSSSGNTIYF.

This clone was counted a few times. V and J are TRBV2 and TRBJ2-3; D may be TRBD2 (5 bases). The CDR3 covers 14 residues. With 8 bases removed from V and 6 bases from J, the gap between germline ends came to 18 bases. Germline loops: CDR1 SNHLY, CDR2 FYNNEI. CDR3 in DNA: TGTGCCAGCGGAGGACCTGCAATTAGGGATACGCAGTATTTT. Translated, it gives CASGGPAIRDTQYF.

V gene TRBV25-1 combines with J gene TRBJ2-6, with D unclear. The CDR3 is 13 residues long. Trimming left V 7 bases short and J 1 base short, with 5 bases between. Germline lookup yields CDR1 MGHDK and CDR2 SYGVNS. The CDR3, as DNA: TGTGCCAGCACAGTGTCTGGGGCCAACGTCCTGACTTTC. Its protein is CASTVSGANVLTF.

V gene TRBV2 combines with J gene TRBJ2-5; a possible D gene is TRBD2 (6 bases). The V end lost 4 bases, the J end lost 4 bases, and 13 bases lay between the germline ends. This CDR3 comprises 14 residues. The V gene's germline CDR1 is SNHLY and CDR2 FYNNEI. CDR3 in amino acids: CASSAISGSETQYF. Written as DNA, the CDR3 is TGTGCCAGCAGTGCAATCAGCGGGTCAGAGACCCAGTACTTC.

The V call is TRBV5-1, the J call TRBJ2-7; maybe TRBD1 (6 bases). Trimming shortened V by 0 bases and J by 0 bases, and 19 bases separated the two germline ends. CDR1 is SGHRS, CDR2 YFSETQ, per germline. The CDR3 sequence is 18 residues long. CDR3 bases: TGCGCCAGCAGCTTGGCGCTGTCACGGACAGACACCTCCTACGAGCAGTACTTC. This sequence encodes CASSLALSRTDTSYEQYF.

This clone has more than one count but fewer than ten. The rearrangement joins TRBV2 to TRBJ1-4; D is uncertain. V was trimmed by 0 bases and J by 9 bases, leaving 5 bases between them. The germline CDR1 and CDR2 sequences are SNHLY and FYNNEI. The CDR3 contains 12 residues. The CDR3 loop reads CASSEARKKLFF. CDR3 bases: TGTGCCAGCAGTGAAGCGAGGAAAAAACTGTTTTTT.

This clone was seen a handful of times. The chain combines TRBV5-1 with TRBJ1-2; 7 bases are a match to TRBD1. The germline gives CDR1 SGHRS, CDR2 YFSETQ. CDR3 length: 13 residues. V lost 4 bases, J lost 3 bases, and 3 bases stayed unmatched. The CDR3 loop is CASSDRADYGYTF. The CDR3 DNA reads TGCGCCAGCAGCGACAGGGCCGACTATGGCTACACCTTC.

The CDR3 reads CASSQGQPFPEQYF. CDR3 sequence (DNA): TGCGCCAGCAGCCAAGGACAGCCTTTTCCCGAGCAGTACTTC. The chain employs TRBV4-3 and TRBJ2-7; D possibly corresponds to TRBD1 (5 bases). V was pared by 1 base and J by 6 bases, with 13 bases between. Germline-derived CDR1 and CDR2 are LGHNA and YSLEER. The CDR3 contains 14 residues.